This T cell receptor (beta chain) was obtained from a study of T cell changes during pregnancy in multiple sclerosis. The method was immunoSEQ multiplex PCR; TCRdb's version includes in-frame clones alone and lacks a portion of them. This table holds more than 35,000 clones, around 89% found once. From germline, CDR1 is SGHRS and CDR2 YFSETQ. CDR3 length: 15 amino acids. The trim removed 1 base at V and 2 bases at J, leaving 6 bases unmatched. The sequenced sample was CD4+ T cells from peripheral blood mononuclear cells, obtained in the second trimester of pregnancy. The chain has TRBV5-1 and TRBJ2-7; 7 nucleotides match TRBD2. This sequence originates from a female donor with multiple sclerosis, enrolled in a pregnancy study. CDR3 sequence reads: CASSLYAGVPYEQYF. In DNA, the CDR3 is TGCGCCAGCAGCTTGTATGCGGGGGTCCCCTACGAGCAGTACTTC.